These 32 T cell receptor beta chains originate from one sample sequenced in a study of cytomegalovirus exposure and HLA in healthy donors. Both 60 Vbeta primers and 13 Jbeta primers went into the PCR. The table came from immunoSEQ multiplex PCR; TCRdb's copy has only in-frame clones and leaves some out. The sample has roughly 95,000 clones; roughly 72% are singletons. The sample comprised PBMCs. The receptors come from a young man in good health and CMV-seropositive.

The chain links TRBV29-1 to TRBJ1-1; D uncertain. CDR3 length equals 11 residues. V was trimmed by 6 bases and J by 1 base, leaving 6 bases between them. Germline V lookup: CDR1 SQVTM, CDR2 ANQGSEA. The CDR3 DNA sequence: TGCAGCGTAGGGAGGAACACTGAAGCTTTCTTT. Translating it yields CSVGRNTEAFF.

The V gene is TRBV19, the J gene TRBJ1-1; D is ambiguous. Trimming left V 5 bases short and J 4 bases short, with 14 bases between. Germline V gene sequence: CDR1 LNHDA, CDR2 SQIVND (reference sequence). This CDR3 region has 14 residues. The CDR3: CASSRGSRATEAFF. The CDR3 DNA sequence: TGTGCCAGTAGTCGGGGATCTAGGGCCACTGAAGCTTTCTTT.

The chain joins TRBV27 to TRBJ1-1; TRBD1 might be the D (6 bases). V was shortened by 6 bases and J by 2 bases, with 10 bases between the two germline ends. Germline V gene data show CDR1 as MNHEY and CDR2 as SMNVEV (reference sequence). The CDR3 loop spans 13 amino acids. DNA for the CDR3: TGTGCCAGCAGCCAGGGGCCCAACACTGAAGCTTTCTTT. It codes for CASSQGPNTEAFF.

The V call is TRBV27, the J call TRBJ1-5; D possibly corresponds to TRBD1 (5 bases). The CDR3 is 15 amino acids. The germline gives CDR1 MNHEY, CDR2 SMNVEV (reference sequence). Trimming pared 6 bases from V and 7 bases from J, leaving 19 bases between. CDR3: CASRTDGGRGQPQHF. The CDR3 DNA reads TGTGCCAGCAGGACCGACGGGGGACGAGGCCAGCCCCAGCATTTT.

In this sample, this clone turned up a few times. The gene calls are TRBV18 and TRBJ2-3, with 7 bases matching TRBD2. Germline loops: CDR1 KGHSH, CDR2 LQKENI. V was pared by 3 bases and J by 3 bases, with 6 bases of the junction left unmatched. The CDR3 sequence is 15 residues long. CDR3 nucleotides: TGTGCCAGCTCACCCTGGGGGGGTGAAACAGATACGCAGTATTTT. This translates into CASSPWGGETDTQYF.

This clone was seen once. The chain links TRBV29-1 to TRBJ2-5; 12 nucleotides agree with TRBD2. Trimming took 6 bases from V and 7 from J; bases not matched to a gene: 6. Per germline, CDR1 SQVTM and CDR2 ANQGSEA. This CDR3 has 13 residues. CDR3 in amino acids: CSVQTSGSGTQYF. In DNA, the CDR3 is TGCAGCGTGCAGACTAGCGGGAGTGGGACCCAGTACTTC.

The chain uses TRBV5-1 and TRBJ2-2, with D uncertain. Trimming took 2 bases from V and 2 from J, leaving 10 bases between them. The V gene's germline CDR1 is SGHRS and CDR2 YFSETQ. The CDR3 is made up of 15 amino acids. The CDR3 reads CASSFLAQNTGELFF. The CDR3 nucleotides read TGCGCCAGCAGCTTCTTAGCACAAAACACCGGGGAGCTGTTTTTT.

This chain links TRBV25-1 with TRBJ1-2, with D tentatively TRBD1 (5 bases). Trimming removed 3 bases from V and 1 base from J, with 12 bases in between. Germline CDR1 reads MGHDK; CDR2 reads SYGVNS. This CDR3 region has 15 residues. The CDR3 protein is CASSDSMTVNYGYTF. CDR3 DNA: TGTGCCAGCAGTGACTCAATGACAGTTAACTATGGCTACACCTTC.

The chain employs TRBV7-3 and TRBJ2-1; 9 nucleotides align to TRBD2. The CDR3 extends over 15 amino acids. With 1 base clipped from V and 6 bases from J, the junction kept 4 bases outside the gene matches. The V gene's germline CDR1 is SGHTA and CDR2 FQGTGA. As DNA, the CDR3 is TGTGCCAGCAGCTTAAGCGGGGGGGCCAGCAATGAGCAGTTCTTC. Its translation: CASSLSGGASNEQFF.

The CDR3 DNA is TGTGCCAGCAGCTTGTACGCGGGAGGGCCAGCCGGGGAGCTGTTTTTT. This gives the protein CASSLYAGGPAGELFF. The chain has TRBV5-6 and TRBJ2-2, with 9 bases identical to TRBD2. Trimming cost V 1 base and J 6 bases; bases outside gene matches: 7. This CDR3 region has 16 residues. Per germline, CDR1 SGHDT and CDR2 YYEEEE.

V is TRBV27 and J is TRBJ1-1, with D unresolved. CDR3 length: 16 amino acids. V lost 2 bases, J lost 2 bases, and 15 bases lay in between. The germline V gene encodes CDR1 MNHEY and CDR2 SMNVEV (reference sequence). The CDR3 region has the DNA TGTGCCAGCAGTTTAAAATTCGCGGTCTTAAACACTGAAGCTTTCTTT. It specifies CASSLKFAVLNTEAFF.

The chain recombines TRBV4-1 with TRBJ2-1; 10 positions agree with TRBD1. This CDR3 is built from 17 residues. With 4 bases clipped from V and 8 bases from J, the junction kept 14 bases outside the gene matches. The germline V gene has CDR1 MGHRA and CDR2 YSYEKL. The CDR3 nucleotides read TGCGCCAGCAGCCTCAAGGGGGGGACAGGGGTGGGGGATGAGCAGTTCTTC. Translation: CASSLKGGTGVGDEQFF.

The chain recombines TRBV19 with TRBJ2-7; perhaps TRBD2 as D (5 bases). The CDR3 has 16 amino acids. V dropped 3 bases and J dropped 1 base, with 16 bases sitting between them. Per germline, CDR1 LNHDA and CDR2 SQIVND (reference sequence). CDR3 DNA sequence: TGTGCCAGTAGTATGTATGGAGTAGCGTCGTCCTACGAGCAGTACTTC. Its translation is CASSMYGVASSYEQYF. Complete variable domain (other parts from reference TRBV19 and TRBJ2-7): DGGITQSPKYLFRKEGQNVTLSCEQNLNHDAMYWYRQDPGQGLRLIYYSQIVNDFQKGDIAEGYSVSREKKESFPLTVTSAQKNPTAFYLCASSMYGVASSYEQYFGPGTRLTVT.

The V gene is TRBV25-1, the J gene TRBJ1-1; 11 bases map to TRBD1. The CDR3 is 13 amino acids. J was trimmed by 10 bases and V by 7 bases; bases with no gene match: 8. Germline lookup yields CDR1 MGHDK and CDR2 SYGVNS. In nucleotides, the CDR3 is TGTGCCAGCACCACTGGGGGACAGGGGGGAGCTTTCTTT. Translated: CASTTGGQGGAFF.

V usage is TRBV25-1 and J usage is TRBJ2-1, with D possibly being TRBD2 (6 bases). This CDR3 is built from 13 residues. Trimming removed 6 bases at V and 6 bases at J, with 12 bases between. The germline V gene has CDR1 MGHDK and CDR2 SYGVNS. The CDR3 reads CASREGSLNEQFF. CDR3 sequence (DNA): TGTGCCAGCAGGGAGGGGTCACTCAATGAGCAGTTCTTC.

This chain links TRBV28 with TRBJ1-5; 8 nucleotides match TRBD1. Unmatched junction bases numbered 9, after V lost 1 base and J lost 4 bases. The CDR3 contains 17 residues. Germline CDR1 and CDR2: MDHEN and SYDVKM. CDR3 region: CASSLSDNRGANQPQHF. In DNA form, the CDR3 reads TGTGCCAGCAGTTTATCTGACAACAGGGGGGCTAATCAGCCCCAGCATTTT.

The rearrangement joins TRBV9 to TRBJ1-3; D not certain. The germline CDR1 and CDR2 sequences are SGDLS and YYNGEE. V was cut by 4 bases and J by 0 bases, with 14 bases left in between. The CDR3 extends over 16 amino acids. This chain's CDR3 is CASSISGDFSGNTIYF. CDR3 DNA: TGTGCCAGCAGCATTTCCGGGGATTTCTCTGGAAACACCATATATTTT.

V gene TRBV5-1 combines with J gene TRBJ2-1; maybe TRBD2 (5 bases). The length of the CDR3 is 16 residues. Trimming removed 2 bases at V and 4 bases at J, with 16 bases between. CDR1 and CDR2 (germline): SGHRS, YFSETQ. This chain's CDR3 is CASSFNSAGRYNEQFF. The CDR3 nucleotides are TGCGCCAGCAGCTTCAATTCTGCGGGCAGATACAATGAGCAGTTCTTC. The variable domain in full, with the rest retrieved from reference TRBV5-1 and TRBJ2-1, is KAGVTQTPRYLIKTRGQQVTLSCSPISGHRSVSWYQQTPGQGLQFLFEYFSETQRNKGNFPGRFSGRQFSNSRSEMNVSTLELGDSALYLCASSFNSAGRYNEQFFGPGTRLTVL.

V gene TRBV29-1 combines with J gene TRBJ2-2, with D possibly matching TRBD1 (6 bases). V lost 4 bases and J 4 bases, leaving 16 bases between the germline ends. The germline gives CDR1 SQVTM, CDR2 ANQGSEA. The CDR3 is 15 residues long. The DNA for the CDR3 is TGCAGCGTTGTCAACCCGACAGGAAGCACCGGGGAGCTGTTTTTT. This translates into CSVVNPTGSTGELFF.

This clone occurred a few times. The chain links TRBV27 to TRBJ1-4, with D tentatively TRBD1 (6 bases). The ends were cut back, 8 bases at V and 7 bases at J, with 26 bases in the middle. The germline V gene encodes CDR1 MNHEY and CDR2 SMNVEV (reference sequence). CDR3 length: 17 residues. This chain's CDR3 is CASARKFGGAYGEKLFF. The CDR3 region has the DNA TGTGCCAGCGCTCGCAAGTTCGGGGGGGCTTATGGTGAAAAACTGTTTTTT.

The rearrangement links TRBV5-1 to TRBJ1-5, with a possible D match to TRBD1 (6 bases). The germline V and J ends were trimmed by 4 bases and 0 bases, with 11 bases remaining between them. Per the germline V gene, CDR1 is SGHRS and CDR2 is YFSETQ. The CDR3 covers 15 residues. The CDR3 is CASSPDSYSNQPQHF. For the CDR3, the DNA is TGCGCCAGCAGCCCGGACAGTTATAGCAATCAGCCCCAGCATTTT.

The rearrangement uses TRBV13 and TRBJ2-3; 14 bases are shared with TRBD2. Germline V gene sequence: CDR1 PRHDT, CDR2 FYEKMQ (reference sequence). CDR3 size: 14 residues. Germline trimming cut 5 bases from V and 8 bases from J; bases unmatched to any gene: 3. CDR3 region: CASSDGTSGSTQYF. In DNA, the CDR3 is TGTGCCAGCAGCGACGGGACTAGCGGGAGTACGCAGTATTTT.

This clone was observed a few times. The chain recombines TRBV4-3 with TRBJ2-1; tentatively, D is TRBD2 (5 bases). V was cut by 1 base and J by 10 bases, with 14 bases left in between. The germline V gene encodes CDR1 LGHNA and CDR2 YSLEER. There are 14 residues in the CDR3. CDR3 coding DNA: TGCGCCAGCAGCCAAGGGTCACGGGGTGGAGAGCAGTTCTTC. It yields the protein CASSQGSRGGEQFF.

J is TRBJ2-1 and V is TRBV30; 13 bases align to TRBD2. Per germline, CDR1 GTSNPN and CDR2 SVGIG (reference sequence). V shed 5 bases, J shed 0 bases, and the junction held 7 bases outside the gene matches. The CDR3 is made up of 17 amino acids. CDR3 bases: TGTGCCTGGGCCTCGGGACTAGCGGGACTCTCCTACAATGAGCAGTTCTTC. Residues: CAWASGLAGLSYNEQFF.

This CDR3 reads CASSSLPYEQYF. The CDR3 DNA reads as TGTGCCAGCAGTTCCCTCCCCTACGAGCAGTACTTC. The gene calls are TRBV28 and TRBJ2-7, with D hard to call. This CDR3 spans 12 amino acids. With 4 bases removed from V and 2 bases from J, the gap between germline ends came to 6 bases. The V gene's germline CDR1 is MDHEN and CDR2 SYDVKM.

This clone came up a few times. The chain is built from TRBV27 and TRBJ2-7; TRBD1 aligns across 7 bases. This CDR3 has 16 residues. The J segment lost 6 bases and the V segment lost 0 bases, leaving 11 bases of the junction unmatched. Germline V gene lookup returns CDR1 MNHEY and CDR2 SMNVEV (reference sequence). This CDR3 is CASSLSWGVGGAEQYF. CDR3 bases: TGTGCCAGCAGTTTATCTTGGGGTGTAGGGGGCGCCGAGCAGTACTTC.

The count of this clone is one. The chain recombines TRBV27 with TRBJ1-1, with D tentatively TRBD1 (5 bases). V was cut by 3 bases and J by 1 base, with 9 bases left in between. Germline assignment: CDR1 MNHEY and CDR2 SMNVEV (reference sequence). CDR3 size: 14 residues. The CDR3 DNA is TGTGCCAGCAGTTTGGGGGGTGGGAACACTGAAGCTTTCTTT. Amino acid sequence: CASSLGGGNTEAFF.

V and J are TRBV2 and TRBJ2-7; D uncertain. Trimming cost V 6 bases and J 3 bases, with 6 bases left between them. The CDR3 consists of 11 residues. CDR1 is SNHLY, CDR2 FYNNEI, per germline. In DNA, the CDR3 is TGTGCCAGCAGACATCTCTACGAGCAGTACTTC. It yields the protein CASRHLYEQYF.

V and J are TRBV28 and TRBJ2-7; perhaps TRBD1 as D (6 bases). With 4 bases removed from V and 3 bases from J, the gap between germline ends came to 7 bases. This CDR3 region has 12 residues. Germline V CDR1 and CDR2: MDHEN, SYDVKM. This chain's CDR3 is CASSSDSYEQYV. CDR3 sequence (DNA): TGTGCCAGCAGTTCGGACAGCTACGAGCAGTACGTC.

The chain is built from TRBV5-1 and TRBJ2-3; a possible D gene is TRBD2 (6 bases). The CDR3 spans 15 residues. Germline CDR1 reads SGHRS; CDR2 reads YFSETQ. V lost 0 bases and J 9 bases, leaving 17 bases between the germline ends. This CDR3 is CASSLDTKRATTQYF. In nucleotides, the CDR3 is TGCGCCAGCAGCTTGGATACAAAGCGGGCCACCACGCAGTATTTT.

The chain joins TRBV7-2 to TRBJ1-1, with D unresolved. V shed 2 bases and J shed 7 bases, with 11 bases lying between them. Germline values: CDR1 SGHTA, CDR2 FQGNSA. The CDR3 consists of 13 residues. DNA of the CDR3: TGTGCCAGCAGCTTATTAAGAGAGGTTGAAGCTTTCTTT. Residues: CASSLLREVEAFF.

For this clone: Other nucleotide sequences from this sample produce the same CDR3. In nucleotides, the CDR3 is TGCGCCAGCAGCCAAGAAGGGAGGGCCATCTCTGGAAACACCATATATTTT. The encoded protein is CASSQEGRAISGNTIYF. V usage is TRBV4-1 and J usage is TRBJ1-3; the D is unclear. Germline V lookup: CDR1 MGHRA, CDR2 YSYEKL. Trimming stripped 0 bases from V and 0 bases from J, with 12 bases between. This CDR3 region has 17 residues.